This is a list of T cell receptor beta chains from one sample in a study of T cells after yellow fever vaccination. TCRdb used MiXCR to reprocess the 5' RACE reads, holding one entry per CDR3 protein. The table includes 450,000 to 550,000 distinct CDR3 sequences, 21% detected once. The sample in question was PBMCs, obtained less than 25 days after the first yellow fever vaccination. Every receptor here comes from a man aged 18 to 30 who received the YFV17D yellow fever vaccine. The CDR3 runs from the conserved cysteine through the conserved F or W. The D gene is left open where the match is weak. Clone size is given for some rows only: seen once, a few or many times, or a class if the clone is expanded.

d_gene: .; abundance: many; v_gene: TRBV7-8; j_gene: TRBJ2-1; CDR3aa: CASSSPAIWNEQFF; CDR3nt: TGTGCCAGCAGCTCACCCGCCATCTGGAATGAGCAGTTCTTC
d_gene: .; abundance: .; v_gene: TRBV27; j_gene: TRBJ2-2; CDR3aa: CASSWDGELFF; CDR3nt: TGTGCCAGCAGTTGGGACGGGGAGCTGTTTTTT
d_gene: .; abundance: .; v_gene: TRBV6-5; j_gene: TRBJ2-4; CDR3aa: CASSYDGMLAKNIQYF; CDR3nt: TGTGCCAGCAGTTACGATGGGATGCTAGCCAAAAACATTCAGTACTTC
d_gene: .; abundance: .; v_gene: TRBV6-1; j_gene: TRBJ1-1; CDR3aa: CASNKQDGNTEAFF; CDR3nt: TGTGCCAGCAACAAACAGGACGGAAACACTGAAGCTTTCTTT
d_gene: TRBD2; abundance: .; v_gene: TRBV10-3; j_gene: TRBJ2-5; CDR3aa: CAISPNILAGVETQYF; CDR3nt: TGTGCCATCAGTCCTAACATACTAGCGGGGGTTGAGACCCAGTACTTC
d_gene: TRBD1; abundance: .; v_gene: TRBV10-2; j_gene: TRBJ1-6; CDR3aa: CASRPGTGRDSPLHF; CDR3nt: TGCGCCAGCAGACCCGGGACAGGGAGGGATTCACCCCTCCACTTT
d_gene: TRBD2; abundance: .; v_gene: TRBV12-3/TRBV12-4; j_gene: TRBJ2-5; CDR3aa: CASSFGTSGGNQETQYF; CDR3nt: TGTGCCAGCAGTTTCGGGACTAGCGGGGGGAACCAAGAGACCCAGTACTTC
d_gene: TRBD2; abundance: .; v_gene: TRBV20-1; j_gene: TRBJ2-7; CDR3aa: CSAPRGGNNYEQYF; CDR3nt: TGCAGTGCTCCCCGGGGAGGGAATAACTACGAGCAGTACTTC
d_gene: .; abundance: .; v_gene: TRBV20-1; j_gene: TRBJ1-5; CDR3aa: CSASQGASQPQHF; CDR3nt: TGCAGTGCCTCACAGGGTGCCAGTCAGCCCCAGCATTTT
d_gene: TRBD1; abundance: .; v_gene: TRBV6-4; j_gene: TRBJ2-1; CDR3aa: CATSGQGAYEQFF; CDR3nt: TGTGCCACATCGGGACAGGGGGCATATGAGCAGTTCTTC
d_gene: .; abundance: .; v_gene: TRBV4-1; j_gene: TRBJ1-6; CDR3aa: CASSQDPSVGSPLHF; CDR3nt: TGCGCCAGCAGCCAAGATCCTTCGGTTGGATCACCCCTCCACTTT
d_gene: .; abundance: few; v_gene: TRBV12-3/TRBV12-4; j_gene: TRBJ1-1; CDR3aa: CASSSGEGMNTEAFF; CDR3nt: TGTGCCAGCAGTTCCGGGGAGGGGATGAACACTGAAGCTTTCTTT
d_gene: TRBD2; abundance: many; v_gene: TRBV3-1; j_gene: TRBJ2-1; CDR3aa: CASSQAGAGGFYEQFF; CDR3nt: TGTGCCAGCAGCCAAGCGGGGGCGGGGGGGTTCTATGAGCAGTTCTTC
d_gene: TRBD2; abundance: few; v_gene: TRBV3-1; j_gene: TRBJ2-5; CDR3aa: CASSPPPGGPETQYF; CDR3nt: TGTGCCAGCAGCCCGCCCCCGGGGGGGCCGGAGACCCAGTACTTC
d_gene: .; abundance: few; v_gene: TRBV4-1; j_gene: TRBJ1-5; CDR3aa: CASSQESVRGYQPQHF; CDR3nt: TGCGCCAGCAGCCAAGAAAGTGTCAGGGGATATCAGCCCCAGCATTTT
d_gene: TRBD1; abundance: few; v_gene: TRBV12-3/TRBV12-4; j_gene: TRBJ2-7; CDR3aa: CASSFLQGEDEQYF; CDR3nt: TGTGCCAGCAGTTTTCTACAGGGGGAGGACGAGCAGTACTTC
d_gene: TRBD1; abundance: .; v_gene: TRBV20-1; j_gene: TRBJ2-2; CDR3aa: CSAQARGPGTGELFF; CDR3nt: TGCAGTGCCCAGGCCAGGGGGCCGGGCACCGGGGAGCTGTTTTTT
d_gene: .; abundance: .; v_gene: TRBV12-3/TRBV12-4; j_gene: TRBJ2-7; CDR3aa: CASSPRQRIHYEQYF; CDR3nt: TGTGCCAGCAGTCCCAGACAGAGGATCCACTACGAGCAGTACTTC
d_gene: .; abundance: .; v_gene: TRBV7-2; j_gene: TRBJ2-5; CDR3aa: CASSRSAERAVQETQYF; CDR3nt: TGTGCCAGCAGCCGGAGCGCAGAGCGGGCGGTACAAGAGACCCAGTACTTC
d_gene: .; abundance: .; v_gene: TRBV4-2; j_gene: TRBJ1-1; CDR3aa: CASSQVLTADRTEAFF; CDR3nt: TGTGCCAGCAGCCAAGTCCTCACAGCTGATAGGACTGAAGCTTTCTTT
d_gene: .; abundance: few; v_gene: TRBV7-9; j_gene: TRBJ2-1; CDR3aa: CASSPPQYEQFF; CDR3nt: TGTGCCAGCAGTCCACCCCAGTATGAGCAGTTCTTC
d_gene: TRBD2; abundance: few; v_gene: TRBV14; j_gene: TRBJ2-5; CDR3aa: CASSLLSGGLHETQYF; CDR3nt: TGTGCCAGCAGCCTGCTTAGCGGGGGGCTTCACGAGACCCAGTACTTC
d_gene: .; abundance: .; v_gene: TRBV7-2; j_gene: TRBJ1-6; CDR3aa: CASSPTGGGARRSPLHF; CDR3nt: TGTGCCAGCAGCCCAACTGGGGGCGGAGCAAGGCGTTCACCCCTCCACTTT
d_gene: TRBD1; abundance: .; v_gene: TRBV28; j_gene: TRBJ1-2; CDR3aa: CASSLRQGGYTF; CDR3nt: TGTGCCAGCAGTTTGAGACAGGGCGGCTACACCTTC